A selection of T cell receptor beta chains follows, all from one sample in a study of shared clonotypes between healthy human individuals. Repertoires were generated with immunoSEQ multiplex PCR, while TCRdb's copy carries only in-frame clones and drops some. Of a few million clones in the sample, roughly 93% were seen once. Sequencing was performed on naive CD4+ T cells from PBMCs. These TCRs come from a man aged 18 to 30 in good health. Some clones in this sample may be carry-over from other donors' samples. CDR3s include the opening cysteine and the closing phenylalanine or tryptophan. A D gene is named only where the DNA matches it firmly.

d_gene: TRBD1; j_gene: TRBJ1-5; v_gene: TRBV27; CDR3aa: CASSLSGQGVQPQHF; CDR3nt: TGTGCCAGCAGTTTATCGGGACAGGGAGTCCAGCCCCAGCATTTT
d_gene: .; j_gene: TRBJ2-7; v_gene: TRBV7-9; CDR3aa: CASSVVHRGYEQYF; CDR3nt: TGTGCCAGCAGCGTCGTCCATCGGGGCTACGAGCAGTACTTC
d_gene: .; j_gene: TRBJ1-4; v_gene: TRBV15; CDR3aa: CATSRVRPGGEKLFF; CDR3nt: TGTGCCACCAGCAGAGTGCGGCCCGGGGGTGAAAAACTGTTTTTT
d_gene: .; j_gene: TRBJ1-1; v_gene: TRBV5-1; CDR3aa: CASSLGRGAFTEAFF; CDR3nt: TGCGCCAGCAGCTTGGGCAGGGGAGCTTTCACTGAAGCTTTCTTT
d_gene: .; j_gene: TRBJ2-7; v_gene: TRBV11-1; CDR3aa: CASSLTLLYEQYF; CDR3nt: TGTGCCAGCAGCTTGACGTTGCTCTACGAGCAGTACTTC
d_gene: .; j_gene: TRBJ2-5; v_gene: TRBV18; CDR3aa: CASSPQRTETQYF; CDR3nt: TGTGCCAGCTCACCACAAAGGACAGAGACCCAGTACTTC
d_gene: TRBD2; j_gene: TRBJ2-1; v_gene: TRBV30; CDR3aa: CARRLAGAGEQFF; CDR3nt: TGTGCCCGAAGACTAGCGGGAGCGGGTGAGCAGTTCTTC
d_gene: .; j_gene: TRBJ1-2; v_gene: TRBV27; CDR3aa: CASSLDQGGGYTF; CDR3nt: TGTGCCAGCAGTCTCGATCAGGGAGGCGGCTACACCTTC
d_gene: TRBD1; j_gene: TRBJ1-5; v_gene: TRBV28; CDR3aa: CASRLGGGMGNQPQHF; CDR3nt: TGTGCCAGCAGGTTGGGAGGGGGCATGGGCAATCAGCCCCAGCATTTT
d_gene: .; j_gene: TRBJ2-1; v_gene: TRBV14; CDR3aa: CASSQDLYNEQFF; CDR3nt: TGTGCCAGCAGCCAAGATCTCTACAATGAGCAGTTCTTC
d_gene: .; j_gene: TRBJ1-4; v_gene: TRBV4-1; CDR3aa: CASSPQDRANEKLFF; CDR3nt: TGCGCCAGTAGCCCCCAGGACCGCGCTAATGAAAAACTGTTTTTT
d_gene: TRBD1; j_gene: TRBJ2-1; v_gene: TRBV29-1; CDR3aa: CSVADRTRRNEQFF; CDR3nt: TGCAGCGTCGCGGACAGGACACGACGGAATGAGCAGTTCTTC
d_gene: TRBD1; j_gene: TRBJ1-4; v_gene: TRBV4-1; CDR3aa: CASSSGTGAINEKLFF; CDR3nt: TGCGCCAGCAGCTCCGGGACAGGGGCGATTAATGAAAAACTGTTTTTT
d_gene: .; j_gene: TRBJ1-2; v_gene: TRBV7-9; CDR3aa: CASSLGGAVPLGYTF; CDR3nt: TGTGCCAGCAGCTTAGGAGGCGCGGTCCCCCTTGGCTACACCTTC
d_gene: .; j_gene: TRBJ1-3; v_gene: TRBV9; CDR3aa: CASSASGTGNTIYF; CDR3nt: TGTGCCAGCAGCGCATCAGGGACCGGAAACACCATATATTTT
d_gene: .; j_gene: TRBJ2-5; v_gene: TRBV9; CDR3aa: CASSVEDAETQYF; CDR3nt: TGTGCCAGCAGCGTAGAGGACGCAGAGACCCAGTACTTC
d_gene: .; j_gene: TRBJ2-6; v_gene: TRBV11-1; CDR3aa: CASSPIPSLSGANVLTF; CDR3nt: TGTGCCAGCAGCCCAATCCCCAGCCTCTCTGGGGCCAACGTCCTGACTTTC
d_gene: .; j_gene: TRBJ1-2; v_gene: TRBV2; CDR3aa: CASSDVNYGYTF; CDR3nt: TGTGCCAGCAGTGATGTAAACTATGGCTACACCTTC
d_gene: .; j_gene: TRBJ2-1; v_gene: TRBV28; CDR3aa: CASSSPAGPNDEQFF; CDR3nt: TGTGCCAGCAGTTCCCCAGCGGGCCCGAATGATGAGCAGTTCTTC
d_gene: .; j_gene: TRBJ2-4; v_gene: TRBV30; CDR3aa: CAWTGDKNIQYF; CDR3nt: TGTGCCTGGACAGGGGACAAAAACATTCAGTACTTC
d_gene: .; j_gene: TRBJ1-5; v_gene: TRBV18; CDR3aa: CASSPPGSQPQHF; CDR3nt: TGTGCCAGCTCACCACCCGGATCCCAGCCCCAGCATTTT